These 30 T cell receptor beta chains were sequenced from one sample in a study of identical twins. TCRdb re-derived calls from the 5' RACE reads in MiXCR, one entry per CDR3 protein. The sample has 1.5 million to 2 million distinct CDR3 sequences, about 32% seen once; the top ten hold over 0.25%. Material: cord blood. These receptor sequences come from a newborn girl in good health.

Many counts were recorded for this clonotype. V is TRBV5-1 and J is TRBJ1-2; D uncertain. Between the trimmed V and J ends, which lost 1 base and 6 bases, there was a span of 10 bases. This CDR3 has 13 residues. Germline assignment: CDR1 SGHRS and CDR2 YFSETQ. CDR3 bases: TGCGCCAGCAGCTTGTTCTTTGGGGATGGCTACACCTTC. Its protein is CASSLFFGDGYTF.

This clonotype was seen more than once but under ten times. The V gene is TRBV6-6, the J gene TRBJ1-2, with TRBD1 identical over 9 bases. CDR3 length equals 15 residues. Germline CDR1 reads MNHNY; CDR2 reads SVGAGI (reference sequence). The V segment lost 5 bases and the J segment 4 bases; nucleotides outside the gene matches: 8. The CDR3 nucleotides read TGTGCCAGCAGTGAGGACAGGGGTGTAAGCTATGGCTACACCTTC. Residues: CASSEDRGVSYGYTF.

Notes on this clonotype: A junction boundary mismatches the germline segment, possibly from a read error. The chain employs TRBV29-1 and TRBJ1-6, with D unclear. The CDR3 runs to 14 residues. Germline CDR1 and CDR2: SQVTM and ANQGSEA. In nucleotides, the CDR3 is TGCAGCGCCTCGGACGGAGTTGGAGATTCACCCCCCCACTTT. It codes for CSASDGVGDSPPHF.

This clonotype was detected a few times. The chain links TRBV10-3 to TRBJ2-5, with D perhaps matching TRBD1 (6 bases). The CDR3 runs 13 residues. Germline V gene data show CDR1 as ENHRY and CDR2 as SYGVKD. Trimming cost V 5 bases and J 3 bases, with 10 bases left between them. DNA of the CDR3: TGTGCCATCAGTCCGCAGGGGAAAGAGACCCAGTACTTC. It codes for CAISPQGKETQYF.

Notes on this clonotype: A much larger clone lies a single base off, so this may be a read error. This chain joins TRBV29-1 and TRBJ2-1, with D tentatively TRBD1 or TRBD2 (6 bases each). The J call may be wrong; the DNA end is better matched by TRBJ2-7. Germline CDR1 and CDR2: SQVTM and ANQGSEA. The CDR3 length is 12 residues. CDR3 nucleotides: TGCAGCGTTGAAACCGGGGGCAATGAGCAGTACTTC. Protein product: CSVETGGNEQYF.

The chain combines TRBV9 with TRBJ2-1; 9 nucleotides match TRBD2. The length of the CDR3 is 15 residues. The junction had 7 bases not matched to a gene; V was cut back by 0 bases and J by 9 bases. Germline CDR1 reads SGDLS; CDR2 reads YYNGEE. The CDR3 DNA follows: TGTGCCAGCAGCGTAGGTGCGGGAGGGAGAACTGAGCAGTTCTTC. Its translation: CASSVGAGGRTEQFF.

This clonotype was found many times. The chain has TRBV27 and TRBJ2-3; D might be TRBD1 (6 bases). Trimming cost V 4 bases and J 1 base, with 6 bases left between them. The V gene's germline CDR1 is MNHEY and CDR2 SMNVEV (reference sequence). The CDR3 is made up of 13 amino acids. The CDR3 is CASSWGRTDTQYF. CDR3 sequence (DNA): TGTGCCAGCAGTTGGGGGCGCACAGATACGCAGTATTTT.

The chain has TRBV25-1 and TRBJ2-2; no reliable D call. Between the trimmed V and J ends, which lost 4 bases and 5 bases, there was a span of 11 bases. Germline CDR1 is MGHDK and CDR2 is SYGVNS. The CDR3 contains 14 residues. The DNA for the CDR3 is TGTGCCAGCAGTGCCTATACTGGGACCGGGGAGCTGTTTTTT. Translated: CASSAYTGTGELFF.

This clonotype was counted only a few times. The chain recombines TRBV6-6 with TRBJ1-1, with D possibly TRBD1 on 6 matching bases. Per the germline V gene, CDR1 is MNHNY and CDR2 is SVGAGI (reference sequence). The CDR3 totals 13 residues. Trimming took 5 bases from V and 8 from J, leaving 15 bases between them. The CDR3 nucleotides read TGTGCCAGCAGTGGCTCGGGGGCGAGAGAAGCTTTCTTT. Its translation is CASSGSGAREAFF.

The CDR3 protein is CASSLEGRWRSPLHF. In DNA, the CDR3 is TGTGCCAGCAGCTTAGAAGGCAGGTGGAGATCACCCCTCCACTTT. V usage is TRBV7-6 and J usage is TRBJ1-6, with unresolved D. Germline CDR1 reads SGHVS; CDR2 reads FNYEAQ. The CDR3 spans 15 residues. V was clipped by 1 base and J by 10 bases, with 14 bases between them.

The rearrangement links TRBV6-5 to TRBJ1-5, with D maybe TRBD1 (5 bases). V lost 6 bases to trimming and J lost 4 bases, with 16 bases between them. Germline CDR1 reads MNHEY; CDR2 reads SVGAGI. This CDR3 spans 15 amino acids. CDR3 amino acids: CASSRRQPSNQPQHF. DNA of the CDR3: TGTGCCAGCAGCCGCCGACAGCCTTCTAATCAGCCCCAGCATTTT.

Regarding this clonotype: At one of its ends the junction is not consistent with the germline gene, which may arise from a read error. CDR3 DNA sequence: TGTGCCAGCAGTTTAGGAGGGAGTCCAGATGCGCAGTATTTT. Translating gives CASSLGGSPDAQYF. This chain joins TRBV12-3 or TRBV12-4 and TRBJ2-3; D may be TRBD2 (5 bases). There are 14 residues in the CDR3.

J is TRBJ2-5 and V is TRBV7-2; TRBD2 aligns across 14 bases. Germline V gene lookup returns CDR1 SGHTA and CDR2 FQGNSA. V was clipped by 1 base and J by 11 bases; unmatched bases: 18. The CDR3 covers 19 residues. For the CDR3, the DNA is TGTGCCAGCAGCTTAGATAGGGTTACGGGACTAGCGGGAGCAGTTGAGCAGTACTTC. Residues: CASSLDRVTGLAGAVEQYF.

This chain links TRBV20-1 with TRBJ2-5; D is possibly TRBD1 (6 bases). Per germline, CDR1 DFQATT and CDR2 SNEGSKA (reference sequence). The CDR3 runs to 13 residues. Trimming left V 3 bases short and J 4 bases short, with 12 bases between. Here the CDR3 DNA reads TGCAGTGCTAGGAGGGGGTCTATAGAGACCCAGTACTTC. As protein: CSARRGSIETQYF.

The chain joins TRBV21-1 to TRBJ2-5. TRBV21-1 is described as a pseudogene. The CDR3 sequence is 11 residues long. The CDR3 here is CASSGSSTQYF. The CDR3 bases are TGTGCCAGCAGCGGCAGCTCCACCCAGTACTTC.

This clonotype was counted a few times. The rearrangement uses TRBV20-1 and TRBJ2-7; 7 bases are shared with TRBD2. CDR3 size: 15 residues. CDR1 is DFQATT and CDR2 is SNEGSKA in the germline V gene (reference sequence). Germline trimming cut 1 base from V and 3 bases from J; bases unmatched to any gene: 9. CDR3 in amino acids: CSARAMLAEVYEQYF. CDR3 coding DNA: TGCAGTGCTAGAGCAATGCTAGCGGAGGTCTACGAGCAGTACTTC.

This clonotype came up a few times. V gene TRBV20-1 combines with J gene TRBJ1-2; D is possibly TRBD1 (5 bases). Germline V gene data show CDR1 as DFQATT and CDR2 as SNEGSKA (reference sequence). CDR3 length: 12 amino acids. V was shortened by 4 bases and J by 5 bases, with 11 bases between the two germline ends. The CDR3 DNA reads TGCAGTGCTACAGGGAATCTTTATGGCTACACCTTC. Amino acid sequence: CSATGNLYGYTF.

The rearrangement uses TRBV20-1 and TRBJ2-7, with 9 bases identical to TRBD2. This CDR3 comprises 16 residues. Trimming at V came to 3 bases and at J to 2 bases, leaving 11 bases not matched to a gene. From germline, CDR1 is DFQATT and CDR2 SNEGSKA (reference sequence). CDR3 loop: CSARGLAGFPTYEQYF. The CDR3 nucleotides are TGCAGTGCTAGGGGGCTAGCGGGGTTCCCTACCTACGAGCAGTACTTC.

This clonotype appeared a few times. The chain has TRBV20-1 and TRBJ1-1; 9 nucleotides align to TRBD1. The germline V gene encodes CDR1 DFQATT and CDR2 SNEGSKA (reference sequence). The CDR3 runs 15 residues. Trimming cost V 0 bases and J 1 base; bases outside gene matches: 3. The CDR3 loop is CSARDLGQGNTEAFF. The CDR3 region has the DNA TGCAGTGCTAGAGATCTGGGACAGGGGAACACTGAAGCTTTCTTT.

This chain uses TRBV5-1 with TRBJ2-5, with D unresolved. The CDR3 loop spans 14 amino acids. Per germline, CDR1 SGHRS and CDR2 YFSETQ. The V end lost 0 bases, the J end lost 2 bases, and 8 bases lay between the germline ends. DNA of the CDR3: TGCGCCAGCAGCTTGGAAGGAGCACAAGAGACCCAGTACTTC. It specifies CASSLEGAQETQYF.

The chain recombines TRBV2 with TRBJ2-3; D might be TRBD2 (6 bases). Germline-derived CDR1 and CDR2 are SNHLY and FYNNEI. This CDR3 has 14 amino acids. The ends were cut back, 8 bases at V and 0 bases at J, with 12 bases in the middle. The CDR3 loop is CASGPGASTDTQYF. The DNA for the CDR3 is TGTGCCAGCGGACCGGGAGCTAGCACAGATACGCAGTATTTT.

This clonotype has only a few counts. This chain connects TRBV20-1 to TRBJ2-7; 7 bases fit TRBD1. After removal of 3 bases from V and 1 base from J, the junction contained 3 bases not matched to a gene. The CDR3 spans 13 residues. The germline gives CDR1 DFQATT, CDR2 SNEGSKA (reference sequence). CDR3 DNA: TGCAGTGCTAGCCTGACAGGGTCCTACGAGCAGTACTTC. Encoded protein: CSASLTGSYEQYF.

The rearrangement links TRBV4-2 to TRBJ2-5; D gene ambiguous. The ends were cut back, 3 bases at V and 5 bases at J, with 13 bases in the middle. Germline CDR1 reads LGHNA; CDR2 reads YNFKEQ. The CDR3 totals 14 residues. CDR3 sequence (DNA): TGTGCCAGCAGCCAGGCCCCCCAGGACGAGACCCAGTACTTC. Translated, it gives CASSQAPQDETQYF.

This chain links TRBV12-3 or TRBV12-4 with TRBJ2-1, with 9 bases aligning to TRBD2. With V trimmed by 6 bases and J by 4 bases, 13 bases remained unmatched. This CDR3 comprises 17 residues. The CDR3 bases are TGTGCCAGCAGGGGGGGGACGGTAGCGGGAGAGTACAATGAGCAGTTCTTC. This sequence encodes CASRGGTVAGEYNEQFF.

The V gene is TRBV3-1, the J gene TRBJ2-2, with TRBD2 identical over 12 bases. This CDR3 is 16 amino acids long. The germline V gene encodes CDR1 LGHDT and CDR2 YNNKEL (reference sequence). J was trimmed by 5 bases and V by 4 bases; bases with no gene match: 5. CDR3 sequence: CASSRTSGTGTGELFF. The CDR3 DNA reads TGTGCCAGCAGCCGGACTAGCGGGACGGGGACCGGGGAGCTGTTTTTT.

Here the CDR3 reads CASSFASSTGGKDEQYF. As DNA, the CDR3 is TGTGCCAGCAGTTTCGCCTCTTCGACAGGGGGTAAGGACGAGCAGTACTTC. This chain connects TRBV28 to TRBJ2-7; TRBD1 matches 9 bases. This CDR3 comprises 17 residues. The V and J ends lost 3 bases and 5 bases, in that order; junction bases with no gene match: 14. Germline values: CDR1 MDHEN, CDR2 SYDVKM.

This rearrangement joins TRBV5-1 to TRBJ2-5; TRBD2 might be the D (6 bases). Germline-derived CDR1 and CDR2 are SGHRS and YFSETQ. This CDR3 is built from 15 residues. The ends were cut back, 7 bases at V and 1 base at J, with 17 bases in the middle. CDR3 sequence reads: CASCGAGRPQETQYF. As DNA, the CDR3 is TGCGCCAGCTGCGGGGCTGGGCGGCCCCAAGAGACCCAGTACTTC. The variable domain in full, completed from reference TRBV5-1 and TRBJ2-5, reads KAGVTQTPRYLIKTRGQQVTLSCSPISGHRSVSWYQQTPGQGLQFLFEYFSETQRNKGNFPGRFSGRQFSNSRSEMNVSTLELGDSALYLCASCGAGRPQETQYFGPGTRLLVL.

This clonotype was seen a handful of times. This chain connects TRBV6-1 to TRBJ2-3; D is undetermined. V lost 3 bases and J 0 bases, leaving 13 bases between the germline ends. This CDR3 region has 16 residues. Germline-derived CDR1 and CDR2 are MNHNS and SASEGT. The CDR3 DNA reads TGTGCCAGCAGTGACGAGTATGGGCGGAGCACAGATACGCAGTATTTT. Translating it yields CASSDEYGRSTDTQYF.

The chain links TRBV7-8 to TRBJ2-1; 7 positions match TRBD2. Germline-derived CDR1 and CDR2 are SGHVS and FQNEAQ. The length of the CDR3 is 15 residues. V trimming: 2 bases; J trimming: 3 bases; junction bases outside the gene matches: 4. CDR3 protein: CASSLWTSRYNEQFF. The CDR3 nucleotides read TGTGCCAGCAGCTTATGGACTAGTCGCTACAATGAGCAGTTCTTC.

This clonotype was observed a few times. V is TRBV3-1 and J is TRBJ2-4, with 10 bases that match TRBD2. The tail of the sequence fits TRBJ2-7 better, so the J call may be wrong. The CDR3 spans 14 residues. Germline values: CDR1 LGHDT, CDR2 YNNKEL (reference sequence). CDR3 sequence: CASTRTSGHYEQYF. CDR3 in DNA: TGTGCCAGCACCCGGACTAGCGGCCACTACGAGCAGTACTTC.